Following are 13 T cell receptor beta chains from one sample sequenced in a study of blood T cells in healthy people across ages (dated by TCRdb to between 2015 and 2016). Preparation of the library involved 5' RACE. The sequencer was an Illumina HiSeq 2500. A second PCR of about 6 to 11 cycles was run with a J-beta primer mix and a sample-barcoded 5' primer. TCRdb itself trimmed the public reads at Q25 with fastp, ran MiXCR and retained productive beta chains. Every entry covers one CDR3 protein and lists the most common genes and DNA from its rows. This sample holds about 800,000 distinct CDR3 sequences; roughly 25% were observed only once. Jointly, the top ten make up more than 3% of the sample. The sample was also reused in another study, on T cells of mothers and their children.

Sequenced material: blood. These receptor sequences come from a boy aged 5-17 years in good health.

This clonotype was counted a few times. This chain uses TRBV4-3 with TRBJ1-1; D possibly corresponds to TRBD1 (6 bases). Germline assignment: CDR1 LGHNA and CDR2 YSLEER. The CDR3 extends over 14 amino acids. The V end was cut by 5 bases, the J end by 7 bases, with 17 bases between. CDR3 nucleotide sequence: TGCGCCAGCAGCGATATTCGGGGGGCCATTGAAGCTTTCTTT. Encoded protein: CASSDIRGAIEAFF.

This chain connects TRBV30 to TRBJ2-3, with D unclear. This CDR3 comprises 13 residues. Germline-derived CDR1 and CDR2 are GTSNPN and SVGIG (reference sequence). V was clipped by 2 bases and J by 0 bases, with 6 bases between them. The CDR3 DNA follows: TGTGCCTGGAGTATAGGCAGCACAGATACGCAGTATTTT. Translated, it gives CAWSIGSTDTQYF.

V gene TRBV15 combines with J gene TRBJ2-1, with TRBD1 identical over 11 bases. This CDR3 is built from 14 residues. V lost 4 bases, J lost 7 bases, and 3 bases stayed unmatched. Germline V lookup: CDR1 LNHNV, CDR2 YYDKDF (reference sequence). The CDR3 is CATSTGTGGNEQFF. In nucleotides, the CDR3 is TGTGCCACCAGCACCGGGACAGGGGGGAATGAGCAGTTCTTC.

V gene TRBV13 combines with J gene TRBJ2-3; TRBD2 matches 9 bases. The CDR3 loop spans 15 amino acids. The germline V gene encodes CDR1 PRHDT and CDR2 FYEKMQ (reference sequence). The V and J ends lost 5 bases and 1 base, in that order; junction bases with no gene match: 4. This CDR3 reads CASSGRLAGTDTQYF. The CDR3 DNA reads as TGTGCCAGCAGCGGACGACTAGCGGGCACAGATACGCAGTATTTT. Using reference TRBV13 and TRBJ2-3 for the parts outside the CDR3, the full variable domain is AAGVIQSPRHLIKEKRETATLKCYPIPRHDTVYWYQQGPGQDPQFLISFYEKMQSDKGSIPDRFSAQQFSDYHSELNMSSLELGDSALYFCASSGRLAGTDTQYFGPGTRLTVL.

The V and J genes are TRBV29-1 and TRBJ1-2; D gene uncertain. V lost 2 bases to trimming and J lost 5 bases, with 6 bases between them. The CDR3 has 11 amino acids. Germline V gene sequence: CDR1 SQVTM, CDR2 ANQGSEA. Written as DNA, the CDR3 is TGCAGCGTTGAATTGGGGTATGGCTACACCTTC. It translates to CSVELGYGYTF.

Ten or more counts support this clonotype. V is TRBV4-3 and J is TRBJ2-5, with D unresolved. The better agreement between TRBJ2-7 and the DNA end casts doubt on the J call. The length of the CDR3 is 13 residues. The germline V gene encodes CDR1 LGHNA and CDR2 YSLEER. The CDR3 nucleotides read TGCGCCAGCAGCCTCCACACGTCGGGCGAGCAGTACTTC. This gives the protein CASSLHTSGEQYF.

The sample holds a few counts of this clonotype. V is TRBV7-2 and J is TRBJ2-5, with 8 positions matching TRBD2. The J call may be incorrect, as the DNA end agrees better with TRBJ2-7. CDR1 and CDR2 from the germline V gene are SGHTA and FQGNSA. This CDR3 is built from 16 residues. The CDR3 DNA sequence: TGTGCCAGCAGCTTAGAGGCGGGGGGTTTCGGGCGCGAGCAGTACTTC. As protein: CASSLEAGGFGREQYF.

V is TRBV28 and J is TRBJ2-7, with D hard to call. CDR1 is MDHEN and CDR2 is SYDVKM in the germline V gene. The CDR3 runs to 14 residues. Trimming stripped 5 bases from V and 2 bases from J, with 13 bases between. In nucleotides, the CDR3 is TGTGCCAGCAGTCCGGCTCTCACGGCCTACGAGCAGTACTTC. It codes for CASSPALTAYEQYF.

The chain has TRBV7-9 and TRBJ2-5; 8 bases line up with TRBD1. The CDR3 consists of 17 residues. The J segment lost 4 bases and the V segment lost 6 bases, leaving 16 bases of the junction unmatched. CDR1 is SEHNR and CDR2 is FQNEAQ in the germline V gene (reference sequence). DNA of the CDR3: TGTGCCAGCAGAAACGCAGCCCACAGGGGGGCGGGAGAGACCCAGTACTTC. This codes for CASRNAAHRGAGETQYF.

This chain uses TRBV11-2 with TRBJ2-3, with 9 positions matching TRBD2. V gave up 1 base and J gave up 6 bases; unmatched junction bases: 11. The CDR3 is 17 residues long. CDR1 is SGHAT, CDR2 FQNNGV, per germline. CDR3 sequence (DNA): TGTGCCAGCAGCTTAGTCTCATCCCTAGCGGGAATTGATACGCAGTATTTT. Residues: CASSLVSSLAGIDTQYF.

The rearrangement links TRBV29-1 to TRBJ1-1; D ambiguous. CDR3 length equals 11 residues. The germline CDR1 and CDR2 sequences are SQVTM and ANQGSEA. The V end lost 3 bases, the J end lost 7 bases, and 9 bases lay between the germline ends. The CDR3 sequence: CSVEYGFEAFF. The CDR3 bases are TGCAGCGTTGAGTACGGGTTTGAAGCTTTCTTT.

The rearrangement links TRBV6-6 to TRBJ1-2, with a tentative D call TRBD1 (5 bases). The germline CDR1 and CDR2 sequences are MNHNY and SVGAGI (reference sequence). V was clipped by 0 bases and J by 6 bases, with 14 bases between them. CDR3 size: 15 residues. The CDR3 loop reads CASSYSGQGTDGYTF. The CDR3 DNA reads TGTGCCAGCAGTTACTCGGGGCAGGGAACGGATGGCTACACCTTC.

This clonotype was counted a few times. This chain connects TRBV4-3 to TRBJ2-1; tentative D call: TRBD1 (6 bases). CDR3 length: 16 amino acids. V lost 1 base and J 2 bases, leaving 12 bases between the germline ends. Germline assignment: CDR1 LGHNA and CDR2 YSLEER. The CDR3 region is CASSQVGQLTYNEQFF. CDR3 coding DNA: TGCGCCAGCAGCCAAGTCGGACAGCTAACCTACAATGAGCAGTTCTTC.